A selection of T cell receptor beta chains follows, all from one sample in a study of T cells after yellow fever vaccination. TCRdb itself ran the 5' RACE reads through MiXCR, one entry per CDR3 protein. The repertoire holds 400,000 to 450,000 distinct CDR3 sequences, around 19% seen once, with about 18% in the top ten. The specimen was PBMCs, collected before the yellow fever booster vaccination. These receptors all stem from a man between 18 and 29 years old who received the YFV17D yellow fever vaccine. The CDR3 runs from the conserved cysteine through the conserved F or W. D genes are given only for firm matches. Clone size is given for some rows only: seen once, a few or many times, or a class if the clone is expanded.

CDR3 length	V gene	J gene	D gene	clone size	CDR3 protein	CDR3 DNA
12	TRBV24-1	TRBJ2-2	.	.	CATSLSTGELFF	TGTGCCACCAGTCTGAGCACCGGGGAGCTGTTTTTT
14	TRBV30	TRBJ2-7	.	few	CAWSAGTAFYEQYF	TGTGCCTGGAGTGCCGGGACCGCTTTCTACGAGCAGTACTTC
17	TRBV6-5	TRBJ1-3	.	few	CASSYVSIPISGNTIYF	TGTGCCAGCAGTTACGTGAGCATCCCGATTTCAGGAAACACCATATATTTT
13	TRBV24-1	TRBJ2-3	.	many	CATSDPSTDTQYF	TGTGCCACCAGTGACCCGAGCACAGATACGCAGTATTTT
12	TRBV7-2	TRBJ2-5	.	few	CASSPTWDGPYF	TGTGCCAGCAGCCCCACCTGGGACGGACCGTACTTC
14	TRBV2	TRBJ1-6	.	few	CASSELSGSSPLHF	TGTGCCAGCAGTGAACTCTCCGGGTCTTCACCCCTCCACTTT
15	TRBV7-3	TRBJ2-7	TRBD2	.	CASSPSGGGTYEQYF	TGTGCCAGCAGCCCTAGCGGGGGGGGCACCTACGAGCAGTACTTC
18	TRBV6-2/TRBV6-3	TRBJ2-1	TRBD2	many	CASSYSASGGRRNNEQFF	TGTGCCAGCAGTTACTCTGCTAGCGGGGGGAGGAGGAACAATGAGCAGTTCTTC
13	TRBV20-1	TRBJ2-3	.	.	CSARVTLASTQYF	TGCAGTGCTAGAGTTACCTTAGCTTCCACGCAGTATTTT
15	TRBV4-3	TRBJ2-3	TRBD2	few	CASSQALAGTQTQYF	TGCGCCAGCAGCCAAGCGCTAGCGGGGACTCAGACGCAGTATTTT
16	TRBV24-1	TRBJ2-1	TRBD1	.	CATSELGTASYNEQFF	TGTGCCACCAGTGAACTCGGGACAGCATCCTACAATGAGCAGTTCTTC
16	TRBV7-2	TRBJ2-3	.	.	CASSLGGRGGTDTQYF	TGTGCCAGCAGCTTAGGGGGCAGGGGCGGCACAGATACGCAGTATTTT
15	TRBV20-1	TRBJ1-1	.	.	CSAREAGRGDTEAFF	TGCAGTGCTAGAGAGGCAGGGCGGGGGGACACTGAAGCTTTCTTT
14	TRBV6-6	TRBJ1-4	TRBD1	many	CASSSDRVGEKLFF	TGTGCCAGCAGTTCTGACAGGGTGGGGGAAAAACTGTTTTTT
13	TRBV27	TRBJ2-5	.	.	CASSARALETQYF	TGTGCCAGCAGTGCCAGGGCGCTAGAGACCCAGTACTTC
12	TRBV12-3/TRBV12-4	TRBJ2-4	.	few	CASRQQGNIQYF	TGTGCCAGCAGACAGCAGGGAAACATTCAGTACTTC
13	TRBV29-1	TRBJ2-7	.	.	CSVSRTASYEQYF	TGCAGCGTTTCTCGGACAGCTTCCTACGAGCAGTACTTC
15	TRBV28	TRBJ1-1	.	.	CASSSGSRKNTEAFF	TGTGCCAGCAGCTCAGGGAGCCGAAAAAACACTGAAGCTTTCTTT
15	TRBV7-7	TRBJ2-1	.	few	CASSPNLGSYNEQFF	TGTGCTAGCAGCCCGAACCTGGGCAGCTACAATGAGCAGTTCTTC
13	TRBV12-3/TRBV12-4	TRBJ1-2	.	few	CASSLYTGNGYTF	TGTGCCAGCAGTTTATACACAGGGAATGGCTACACCTTC
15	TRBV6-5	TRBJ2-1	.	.	CASSYRGMGNNEQFF	TGTGCCAGCAGTTACCGGGGCATGGGGAACAATGAGCAGTTCTTC
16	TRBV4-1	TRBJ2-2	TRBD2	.	CASSPLQRGGVWELFF	TGCGCCAGCAGCCCGCTCCAACGGGGGGGCGTGTGGGAGCTGTTTTTT
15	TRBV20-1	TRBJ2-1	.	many	CSARVDRRVGDEQFF	TGCAGTGCTAGAGTTGACCGCAGGGTCGGAGATGAGCAGTTCTTC
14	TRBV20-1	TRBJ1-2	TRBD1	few	CSASRGQELYGYTF	TGCAGTGCTAGTCGTGGACAGGAGCTTTATGGCTACACCTTC
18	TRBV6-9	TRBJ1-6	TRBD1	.	CASRPGQGVWAINSPLHF	TGTGCCAGCAGGCCGGGACAGGGGGTATGGGCGATAAATTCACCCCTCCACTTT
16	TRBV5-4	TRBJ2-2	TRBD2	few	CASSLVSGVNTGELFF	TGTGCCAGCAGCTTGGTTAGCGGGGTGAACACCGGGGAGCTGTTTTTT
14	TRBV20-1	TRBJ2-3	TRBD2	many	CSAGPGGGADTQYF	TGCAGTGCTGGCCCTGGCGGGGGGGCGGATACGCAGTATTTT
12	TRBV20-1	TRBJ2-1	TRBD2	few	CSATPGGLEQFF	TGCAGTGCCACTCCCGGGGGGTTGGAGCAGTTCTTC
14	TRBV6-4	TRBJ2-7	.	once	CASSSRAGTDEQYF	TGTGCCAGCAGCTCTAGGGCAGGGACCGACGAGCAGTACTTC
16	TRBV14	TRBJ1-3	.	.	CASSQRDGRTGNTIYF	TGTGCCAGCAGCCAAAGGGACGGGAGAACTGGAAACACCATATATTTT
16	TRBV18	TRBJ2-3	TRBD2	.	CASSATSGRSTDTQYF	TGTGCCAGCTCAGCTACTAGCGGGCGTAGCACAGATACGCAGTATTTT
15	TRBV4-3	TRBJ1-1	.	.	CASSHATTIGTEAFF	TGCGCCAGCAGCCACGCTACAACGATAGGGACTGAAGCTTTCTTT